This TCR beta chain was obtained from a study of blood T cell repertoires in COVID-19. Study in general: The United States, Italy and Spain supplied acute and convalescent COVID-19 samples.

The CDR3 runs to 14 residues. Trimming took off 5 bases at V and 1 base at J, with 8 bases between the two ends. CDR1 LNHDA and CDR2 SQIVND come from the germline V gene (reference sequence). How the authors handled the data: Amplification of reference gene primers provided the estimated nucleated cell counts. Repertoires were generated with immunoSEQ multiplex PCR, while TCRdb's copy carries only in-frame clones and drops some. V and J calls and clone size are copied from that table; D and trimming were computed from the DNA. The data hold approximately 130,000 clones, with more than 80% observed a single time. This clone showed up just once.

The source of this sequence is a human donor in a cohort sampled during active COVID-19. Input material: peripheral blood. V usage is TRBV19 and J usage is TRBJ2-2, with D possibly TRBD1 on 6 matching bases. The CDR3 DNA follows: TGTGCCAGTAGTGTCAGGGGGAACACCGGGGAGCTGTTTTTT. Translated: CASSVRGNTGELFF.